This is a list of T cell receptor beta chains from one sample in a study of graft-versus-host responses after intestinal transplantation. Data came from immunoSEQ multiplex PCR; TCRdb stores just in-frame clones and leaves some out. The sample holds about 15,000 clones, roughly 35% seen once. The sample in question was alloreactive CD8+ T cells from a mixed lymphocyte reaction culture, obtained before intestinal transplant. These receptors were taken from a human patient who received an intestinal transplant. The CDR3 runs from the conserved cysteine through the conserved F or W. The D gene is left open where the match is weak. Some rows mark clone size as missing; the rest say once, few, many or name a class of expanded clone.

V gene	D gene	J gene	clone size	CDR3 DNA	CDR3 protein
TRBV7-8	TRBD2	TRBJ2-3	-	TGTGCCAGCAGCCCGGGACTAGCGGACACAGATACGCAGTATTTT	CASSPGLADTDTQYF
TRBV7-9	-	TRBJ2-3	-	TGTGCCAGCAGCCGAATTGAGGGGGGGAGCACAGATACGCAGTATTTT	CASSRIEGGSTDTQYF
TRBV19	-	TRBJ2-2	-	TGTGCCAGTAGTATAGATCCCTCGACCAATCCGAAAGAACACCGGGGAGCTGTTTTT	CASSIDPSTNPKEHRGAVF
TRBV10-2	TRBD1	TRBJ1-1	-	TGCGCCAGCAGTGGGTTAGGACAGGGGCTCGTGAACACTGAAGCTTTCTTT	CASSGLGQGLVNTEAFF
TRBV14	TRBD1	TRBJ1-6	few	TGTGCCAGCAGCCAAGGACAGGGGGTTTTCAATTCACCCCTCCACTTT	CASSQGQGVFNSPLHF
TRBV30	TRBD1	TRBJ1-1	few	TGTGCCTGGAGCCCGGGACAGGGGACTGAAGCTTTCTTT	CAWSPGQGTEAFF
TRBV4-1	-	TRBJ1-3	-	TGCGCCAGCTCTATAGACAGCTCCTCTGGAAACACCATATATTTT	CASSIDSSSGNTIYF
TRBV30	-	TRBJ1-2	-	TGTGCCTGGAGTGTACGACAGATCCTCTATGGCTACACCTTC	CAWSVRQILYGYTF
TRBV11-3	TRBD1	TRBJ1-1	-	TGTGCCAGCAGCTCGGGGGTAGACAGGGAGGCTTTCTTT	CASSSGVDREAFF
TRBV10-3	TRBD2	TRBJ2-1	-	TGTGCCATCAGTAAGACTAGCGGGACGGACAATGAGCAGTTCTTC	CAISKTSGTDNEQFF
TRBV11-2	-	TRBJ2-7	few	TGTGCCAGCAGCTTAGCAGGGCGGGACTACGAGCAGTACTTC	CASSLAGRDYEQYF
TRBV4-3	TRBD2	TRBJ2-2	-	TGCGCCAGCAGCAGAGTCTCGCGGGGGAGCGGGGAGCTGTTTTTT	CASSRVSRGSGELFF
TRBV27	-	TRBJ2-3	-	TGTGCCAGCAGTTTACCCTACACAGATACGCAGTATTTT	CASSLPYTDTQYF
TRBV7-9	TRBD1	TRBJ1-6	-	TGTGCCAGCAGCGGCGGGACAGTAGGTTCGAGCTCCTATAATTCACCCCTCCACTTT	CASSGGTVGSSSYNSPLHF
TRBV7-2	TRBD1	TRBJ2-7	-	TGTGCCAGCAGCTTATACAGGGGGCAAGACGAGCAGTACTTC	CASSLYRGQDEQYF
TRBV7-2	TRBD2	TRBJ2-7	-	TGTGCCAGCACACGGACTAGCGGGGGGGCTGGCCCCTACGAGCAGTACTTC	CASTRTSGGAGPYEQYF
TRBV2	TRBD1	TRBJ1-1	-	TGTGCCAGCAGGTGGACAGGGTCTGGCACTGAAGCTTTCTTT	CASRWTGSGTEAFF
TRBV27	TRBD1	TRBJ1-2	-	TGTGCCAGCACCCCCGGGACAGGGAGATATGGCTACACCTTC	CASTPGTGRYGYTF
TRBV2	-	TRBJ2-7	-	TGTGCCAGCAGTGAAGGGGGCCAGTGGTACGAGCAGTACTTC	CASSEGGQWYEQYF
TRBV7-8	-	TRBJ2-1	-	TGTGCCAGCAGCTTAGGTCGGGGGATAATAGAAAATGAGCAGTTCTTC	CASSLGRGIIENEQFF
TRBV27	-	TRBJ1-2	-	TGTGCCAGCAGTTCTAACAGGGAATACCCCTATGGCTACACCTTC	CASSSNREYPYGYTF
TRBV14	-	TRBJ1-4	medium-sized	TGTGCCAGCAGTCGAGCGACCTTTAGACTTTCGGATGAAAAACTGTTTTTT	CASSRATFRLSDEKLFF
TRBV4-1	-	TRBJ1-2	few	TGCGCCAGCAGCCAAGTTGCGGGGTCGGTTGGCTACACCTTC	CASSQVAGSVGYTF
TRBV10-3	-	TRBJ2-1	few	TGTGCCATCTCCGAGGTAGGAATGGTTAATGAGCAGTTCTTC	CAISEVGMVNEQFF
TRBV14	-	TRBJ2-7	-	TGTGCCAGCAGCGTCTCCTCCTACGAGCAGTACTTC	CASSVSSYEQYF
TRBV6-5	-	TRBJ1-5	-	TGTGCCAGCATAACGAGACAGGCAGAATGTCAGCCCCAGCATTTT	CASITRQAECQPQHF